This is a list of T cell receptor beta chains from one sample in a study of T cells after somatic rescue of genetic block. Assay used: immunoSEQ multiplex PCR; TCRdb lists only in-frame clones, some missing. In the table there are 14,000 to 15,000 clones, roughly two thirds of which are singletons. Input material: peripheral blood mononuclear cells (PBMCs). The source of these receptors is a boy younger than 18. Both conserved end residues are part of each CDR3.

>TRBV5-1|TRBJ2-1
CASSPPGPLGDDEQFF
>TRBV5-1|TRBJ2-3
CASSPTGVGTDTQYF
>TRBV28|TRBJ2-3
CASSHGGADGSTDTQYF
>TRBV9|TRBJ2-5
CASSVGGASRLVETQYF
>TRBV9|TRBJ2-7
CASSVRDTGSYEQYF
>TRBV6-6|TRBJ1-5
CASTKGQARNQPQHF
>TRBV4-2|TRBJ1-2
CASSQGGDYGYTF
>TRBV6-6|TRBJ2-1
CASSYGSGGLNEQFF
>TRBV7-3|TRBJ2-5
CASSLDRGGPETQYF
>TRBV19|TRBJ1-4
CASSIGATGRGEKLFF
>TRBV5-1|TRBJ2-7
CASSAGTSGSYEQYF
>TRBV25-1|TRBJ2-3
CASRQAALGTDTQYF